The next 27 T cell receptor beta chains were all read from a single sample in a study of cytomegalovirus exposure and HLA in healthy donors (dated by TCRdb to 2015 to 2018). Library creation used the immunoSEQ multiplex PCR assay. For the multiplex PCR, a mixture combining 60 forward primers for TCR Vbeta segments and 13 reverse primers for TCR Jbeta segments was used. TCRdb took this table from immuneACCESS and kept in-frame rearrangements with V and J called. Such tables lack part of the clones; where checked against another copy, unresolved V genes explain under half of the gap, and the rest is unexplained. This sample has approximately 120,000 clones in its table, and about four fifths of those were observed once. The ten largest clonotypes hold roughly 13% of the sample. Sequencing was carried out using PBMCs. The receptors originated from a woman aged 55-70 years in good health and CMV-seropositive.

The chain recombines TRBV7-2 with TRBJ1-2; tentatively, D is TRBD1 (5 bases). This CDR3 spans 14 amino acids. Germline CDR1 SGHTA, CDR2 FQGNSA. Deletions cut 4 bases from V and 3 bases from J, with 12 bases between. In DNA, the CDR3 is TGTGCCAGCAGCTCGCTAGACAGATACTATGGCTACACCTTC. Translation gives CASSSLDRYYGYTF.

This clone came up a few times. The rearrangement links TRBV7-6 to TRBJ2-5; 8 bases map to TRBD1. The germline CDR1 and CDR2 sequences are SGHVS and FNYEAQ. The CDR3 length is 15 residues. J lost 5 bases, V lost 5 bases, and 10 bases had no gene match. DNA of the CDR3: TGTGCCAGCAGCAACCAACCAGGGGGCCGGGAGACCCAGTACTTC. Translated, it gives CASSNQPGGRETQYF.

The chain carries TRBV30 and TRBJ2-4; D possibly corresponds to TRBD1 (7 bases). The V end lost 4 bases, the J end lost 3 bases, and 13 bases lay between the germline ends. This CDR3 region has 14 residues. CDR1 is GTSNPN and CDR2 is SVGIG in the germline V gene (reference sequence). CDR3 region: CAWTPGGIKNIQYF. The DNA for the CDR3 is TGTGCCTGGACCCCAGGGGGGATCAAAAACATTCAGTACTTC.

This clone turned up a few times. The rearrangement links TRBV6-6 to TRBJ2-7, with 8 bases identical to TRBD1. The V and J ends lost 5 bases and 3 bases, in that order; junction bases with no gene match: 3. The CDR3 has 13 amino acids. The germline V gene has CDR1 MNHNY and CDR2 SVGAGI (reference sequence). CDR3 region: CASSDGQGYEQYF. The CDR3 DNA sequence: TGTGCCAGCAGTGACGGACAGGGCTACGAGCAGTACTTC.

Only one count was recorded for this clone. The CDR3 here is CASSLFGYPEGEQFF. The CDR3 DNA reads TGTGCCAGCAGTTTATTCGGTTACCCTGAGGGTGAGCAGTTCTTC. V and J are TRBV27 and TRBJ2-1, with a tentative D call TRBD2 (5 bases). This CDR3 comprises 15 residues. The germline V gene has CDR1 MNHEY and CDR2 SMNVEV (reference sequence). V was pared by 1 base and J by 9 bases, with 16 bases between.

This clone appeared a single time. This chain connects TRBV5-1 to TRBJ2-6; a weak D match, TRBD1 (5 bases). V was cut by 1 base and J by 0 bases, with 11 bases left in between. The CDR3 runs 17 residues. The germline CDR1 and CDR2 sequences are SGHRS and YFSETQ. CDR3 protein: CASSLRGAASGANVLTF. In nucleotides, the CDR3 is TGCGCCAGCAGCTTGAGGGGCGCTGCCTCTGGGGCCAACGTCCTGACTTTC.

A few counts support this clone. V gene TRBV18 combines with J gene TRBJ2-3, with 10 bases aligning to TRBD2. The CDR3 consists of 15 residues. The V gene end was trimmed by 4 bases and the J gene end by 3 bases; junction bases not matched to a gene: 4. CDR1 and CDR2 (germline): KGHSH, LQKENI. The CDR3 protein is CASSLAGGRTDTQYF. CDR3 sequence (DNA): TGTGCCAGCTCACTAGCGGGGGGAAGAACAGATACGCAGTATTTT.

The CDR3 is CASSRTGDTGELFF. Written as DNA, the CDR3 is TGTGCCAGCAGTCGGACAGGGGACACCGGGGAGCTGTTTTTT. V gene TRBV6-5 combines with J gene TRBJ2-2; 9 nucleotides line up with TRBD1. From germline, CDR1 is MNHEY and CDR2 SVGAGI. V lost 5 bases, J lost 3 bases, and 1 base stayed unmatched. The CDR3 is made up of 14 amino acids.

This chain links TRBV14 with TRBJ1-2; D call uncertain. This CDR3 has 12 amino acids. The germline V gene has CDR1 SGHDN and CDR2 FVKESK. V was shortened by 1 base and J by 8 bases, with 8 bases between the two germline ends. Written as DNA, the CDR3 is TGTGCCAGCAGCCAAGTCTTCGGGGGCTACACCTTC. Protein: CASSQVFGGYTF.

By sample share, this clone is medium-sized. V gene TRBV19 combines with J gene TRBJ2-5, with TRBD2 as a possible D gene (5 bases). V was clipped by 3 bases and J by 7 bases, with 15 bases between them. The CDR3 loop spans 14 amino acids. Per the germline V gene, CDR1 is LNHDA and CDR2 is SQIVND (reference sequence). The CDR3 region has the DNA TGTGCCAGTAGTATGTCAGCGGCCAAAGGGACCCAGTACTTC. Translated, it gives CASSMSAAKGTQYF.

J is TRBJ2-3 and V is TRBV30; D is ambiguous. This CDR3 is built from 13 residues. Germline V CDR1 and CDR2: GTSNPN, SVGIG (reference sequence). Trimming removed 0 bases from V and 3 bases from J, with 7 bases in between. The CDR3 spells CAWSVAGTDTQYF. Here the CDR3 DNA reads TGTGCCTGGAGTGTAGCAGGTACAGATACGCAGTATTTT.

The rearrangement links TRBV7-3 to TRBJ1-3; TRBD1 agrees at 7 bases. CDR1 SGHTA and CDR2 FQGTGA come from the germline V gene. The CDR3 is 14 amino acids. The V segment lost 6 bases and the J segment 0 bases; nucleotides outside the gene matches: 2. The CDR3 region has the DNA TGTGCCAGCAGTCAGGGGGGCTCTGGAAACACCATATATTTT. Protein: CASSQGGSGNTIYF.

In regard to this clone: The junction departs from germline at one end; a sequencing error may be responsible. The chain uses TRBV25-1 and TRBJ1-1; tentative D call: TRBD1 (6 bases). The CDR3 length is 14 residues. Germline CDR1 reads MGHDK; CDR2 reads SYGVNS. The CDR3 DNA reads TGTGCCGGCAGTGCGGACAGCTTGAACACTGAAGCTTTCTTT. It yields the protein CAGSADSLNTEAFF.

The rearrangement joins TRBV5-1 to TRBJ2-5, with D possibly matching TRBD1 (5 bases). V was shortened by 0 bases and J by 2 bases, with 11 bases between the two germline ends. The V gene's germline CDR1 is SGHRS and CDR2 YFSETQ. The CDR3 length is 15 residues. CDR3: CASSLARESQETQYF. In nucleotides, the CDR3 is TGCGCCAGCAGCTTGGCCAGGGAATCTCAAGAGACCCAGTACTTC.

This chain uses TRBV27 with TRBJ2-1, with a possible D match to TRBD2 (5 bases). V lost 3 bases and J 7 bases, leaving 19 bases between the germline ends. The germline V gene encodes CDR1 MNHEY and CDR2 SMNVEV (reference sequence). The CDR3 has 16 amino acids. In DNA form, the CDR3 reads TGTGCCAGCAGTTTTGGTGGCGGCGGAGGCGGGAATGAGCAGTTCTTC. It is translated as CASSFGGGGGGNEQFF.

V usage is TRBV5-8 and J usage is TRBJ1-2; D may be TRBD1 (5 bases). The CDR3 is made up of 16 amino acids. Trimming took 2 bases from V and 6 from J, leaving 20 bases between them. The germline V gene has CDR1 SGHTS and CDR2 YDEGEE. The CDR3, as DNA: TGTGCCAGCAGCTTAATAAATATCTGGGGCCGCGATGGCTACACCTTC. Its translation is CASSLINIWGRDGYTF.

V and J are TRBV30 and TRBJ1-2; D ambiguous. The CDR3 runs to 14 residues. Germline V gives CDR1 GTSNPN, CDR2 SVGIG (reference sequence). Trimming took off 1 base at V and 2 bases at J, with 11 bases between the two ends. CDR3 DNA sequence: TGTGCCTGGAGTGGTCCGCCGAGAAACTATGGCTACACCTTC. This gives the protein CAWSGPPRNYGYTF.

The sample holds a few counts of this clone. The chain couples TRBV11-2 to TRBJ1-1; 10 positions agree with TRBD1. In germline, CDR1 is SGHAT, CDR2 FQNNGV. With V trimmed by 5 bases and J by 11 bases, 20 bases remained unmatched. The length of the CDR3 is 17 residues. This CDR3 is CASSHTGQGRDGRFAFF. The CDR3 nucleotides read TGTGCCAGCAGCCATACGGGACAGGGGCGGGATGGGAGGTTCGCTTTCTTT.

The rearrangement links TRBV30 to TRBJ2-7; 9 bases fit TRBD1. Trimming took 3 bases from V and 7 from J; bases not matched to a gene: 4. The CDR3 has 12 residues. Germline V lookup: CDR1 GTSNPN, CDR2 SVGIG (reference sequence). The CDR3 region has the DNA TGTGCCTGGAGGTCGACAGGGGGAGAGCAGTACTTC. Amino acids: CAWRSTGGEQYF.

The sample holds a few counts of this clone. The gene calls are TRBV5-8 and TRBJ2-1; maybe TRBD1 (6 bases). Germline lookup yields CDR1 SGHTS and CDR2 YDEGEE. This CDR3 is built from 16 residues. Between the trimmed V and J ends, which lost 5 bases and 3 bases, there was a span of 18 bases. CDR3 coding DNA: TGTGCCAGCAGAACTACGATGAGAGGGGGCTACAATGAGCAGTTCTTC. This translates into CASRTTMRGGYNEQFF. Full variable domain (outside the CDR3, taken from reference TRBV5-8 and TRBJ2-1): EAGVTQSPTHLIKTRGQQATLRCSPISGHTSVYWYQQALGLGLQFLLWYDEGEERNRGNFPPRFSGRQFPNYSSELNVNALELEDSALYLCASRTTMRGGYNEQFFGPGTRLTVL.

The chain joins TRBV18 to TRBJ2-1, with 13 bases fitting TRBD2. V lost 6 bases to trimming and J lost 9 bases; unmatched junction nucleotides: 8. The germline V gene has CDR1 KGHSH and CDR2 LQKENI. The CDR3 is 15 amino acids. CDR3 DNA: TGTGCCAGCTCCCCGGGACTAGCGGGGCTTGGTGAGCAGTTCTTC. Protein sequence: CASSPGLAGLGEQFF.

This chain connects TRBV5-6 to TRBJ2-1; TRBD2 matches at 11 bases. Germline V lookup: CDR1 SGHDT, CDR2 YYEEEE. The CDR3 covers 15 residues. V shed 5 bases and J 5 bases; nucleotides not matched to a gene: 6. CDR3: CASRPKTSGNNEQFF. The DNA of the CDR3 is TGTGCCAGCAGACCGAAGACTAGCGGGAACAATGAGCAGTTCTTC.

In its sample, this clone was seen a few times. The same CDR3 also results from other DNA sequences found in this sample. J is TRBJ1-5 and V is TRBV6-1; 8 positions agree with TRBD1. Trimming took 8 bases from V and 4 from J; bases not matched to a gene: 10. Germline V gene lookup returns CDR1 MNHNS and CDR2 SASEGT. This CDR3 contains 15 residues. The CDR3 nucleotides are TGTGCCAGCGCTATCGACAGGGGCCAAAATCAGCCCCAGCATTTT. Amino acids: CASAIDRGQNQPQHF.

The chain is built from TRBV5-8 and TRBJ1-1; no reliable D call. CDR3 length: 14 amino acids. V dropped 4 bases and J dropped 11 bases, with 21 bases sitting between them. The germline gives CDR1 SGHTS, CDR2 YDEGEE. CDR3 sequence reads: CASSLGQVSAGAFF. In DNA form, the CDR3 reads TGTGCCAGCAGCCTGGGTCAAGTCTCGGCGGGGGCTTTCTTT.

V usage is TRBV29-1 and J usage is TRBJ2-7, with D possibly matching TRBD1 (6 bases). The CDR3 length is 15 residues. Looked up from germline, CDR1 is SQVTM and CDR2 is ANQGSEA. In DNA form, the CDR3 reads TGCAATAGAAAGAAAGGGGGATTGCCTTCCTACGAGCAGTACTTC. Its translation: CNRKKGGLPSYEQYF.

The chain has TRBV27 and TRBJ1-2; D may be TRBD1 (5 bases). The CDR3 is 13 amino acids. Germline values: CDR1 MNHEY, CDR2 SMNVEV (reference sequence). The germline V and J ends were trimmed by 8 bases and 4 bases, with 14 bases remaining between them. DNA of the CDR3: TGTGCCAGCCGCTCAAGACAGACCTATGGCTACACCTTC. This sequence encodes CASRSRQTYGYTF.

The CDR3 region is CASSYRGRLSYGYTF. The CDR3 region has the DNA TGTGCCAGCAGTTACAGGGGGAGACTCTCCTATGGCTACACCTTC. The chain carries TRBV6-5 and TRBJ1-2, with D possibly matching TRBD1 (6 bases). The ends were cut back, 2 bases at V and 4 bases at J, with 14 bases in the middle. The CDR3 has 15 residues. In germline, CDR1 is MNHEY, CDR2 SVGAGI.